This TCR beta chain was documented in a study of blood T cells in healthy people across ages (dated by TCRdb to 2014 to 2015). Context from the whole study: In model experiments, template switching captured about one uniquely barcoded TCR beta cDNA molecule for every two T cells. Using deep sequencing normalized with unique cDNA molecular identifiers, the study measured how TCR beta repertoire diversity changes with age. The donors were divided into four age groups: young (average roughly 15 years), middle-aged (under 40), aged (approximately 62) and long-lived (more than 75). Two additional independent replicas of 1 million unique cDNA reads from the same blood draw were analyzed for two donors (one aged 18 to 30 and one aged 80 or older). Overall study outcomes, separate from this receptor: Compared with the aged group, the long-lived group had more naive CD4+ T cells, fewer expanded clones and increased TCR diversity, suggesting age selection. The percentage of naive T cells measured by flow cytometry correlated strongly with observed TCR beta diversity. Estimates of total diversity from one million sequenced T cells were regarded as lower bounds and underestimates. Bulk unsorted PBMC profiling prevented conclusive comparison of naive and antigen-experienced compartments. Observed TCR beta diversity per million T cells fell roughly linearly with age, and a significant reduction was already apparent by age roughly 41. Because the CMV infection status of the donors was unknown, age-related changes in expanded clonotypes may potentially have been confounded.

Libraries came from 5' RACE. TCRdb names Illumina HiSeq 2500 as the instrument used. A second 7 to 11 cycle PCR used a sample-barcoded 5' primer and a J-beta primer mix. Each TCR beta cDNA molecule received a unique molecular identifier from a template-switch 5' adaptor carrying 12 random nucleotides. Each sample yielded at least 2.5 million CDR3-containing paired-end reads. First-strand cDNA synthesis was performed from all RNA using the Mint cDNA synthesis kit, with priming by a TRBC-specific oligonucleotide. After uracil-DNA glycosylase treatment, a first 18-cycle PCR used universal primers M1SS and BC2_uni_R on all cDNA. From the authors' description of their analysis: For normalization, 1 million high-quality reads, each with a distinct molecular identifier, were randomly selected from each sample. Instead of being binned into consensus sequences, reads that shared molecular identifiers were thrown out. CDR3 identification, clonotype clustering and error correction used MiTCR with a Q25 quality threshold and the strictest error-elimination algorithm. A nonparametric unseen species model with Euler transformation was used to estimate lower-bound total TCR beta diversity. Using fastp trimming at Q25 and MiXCR clonotype assembly, TCRdb reanalyzed the public sequencing data and kept in-frame beta chains. Each CDR3 protein appears once, grouped with its most common genes and DNA. TCRdb, not the original authors, processed these V and J calls. This sample gives roughly 800,000 distinct CDR3 sequences in total; 20% to 25% of them show up just once. The ten largest clonotypes hold around 3.6% of the sample.

A remark on this clonotype: There is no known antigen for this receptor. One base away there is no much larger clone; base qualities are not given.

The 39 donors, aged 6 to 90 years, were systemically healthy Caucasian individuals from Russia. Each donor gave 8 to 10 milliliters of peripheral blood, drawn into EDTA-treated Vacutainer tubes. Ficoll-Paque density-gradient centrifugation was used to isolate PBMCs, with at least 7 million per sample. Total RNA, at least 5 micrograms per sample, was extracted from PBMCs with Trizol reagent. For every donor, an aliquot of PBMCs went through flow cytometry to measure the percentages of naive CD45RAhigh/CD27high T cells. The data also belong to a second study, concerning T cells of mothers and their children. Drawing on the second study: Nine systemically healthy Caucasian individuals, comprising three mothers and their six children, were included as donors. cDNA synthesis used all of the extracted RNA, with roughly 1.5 ug of RNA in each 15 ul reaction. In the second PCR, sample barcodes and 2-4 random nucleotides were introduced via the M1S primer. Each mother yielded over 9 million TCR beta CDR3 reads and each child 2.5 million to 3 million reads. Thymic selection similarly shapes TCR recombination output in related and unrelated pairs, with minor effect from inherited differences. Related mother-child pairs always showed normalized repertoire overlap that was slightly higher than in unrelated mother-child pairs, though the difference was never significant. Persistent microchimeric T cell clones were not detected, at a sensitivity of approximately 93 clones per million clonotypes. In the study, deep NGS was used to compare the TCR beta repertoires of mothers and children, and features distinguishing related mother-child pairs from unrelated individuals were sought. The mean age was about 40 +/- 4 years for the mothers and around 11 +/- 4 years for the children. After adapter ligation with NEBNext reagents, the libraries were sequenced on Illumina HiSeq 2000 with 100+100 nt paired-end reads. To prevent cross-contamination, the mother and child libraries were prepared a month apart and were sequenced in separate runs. Each donor had between 500,000 and 2,000,000 distinct TCR beta clonotypes identified. Naive TCR beta clonotypes were estimated from low-frequency clonotypes matched to each donor's FACS-determined naive share, without sorting.

This TCR came from a boy aged 5-17 years in good health. The sequenced material came from blood.

The CDR3 protein: CASRSTASSGGQFF. Here is the DNA: TGTGCCAGCAGATCGACCGCGTCTAGCGGGGGGCAGTTCTTC. The chain links TRBV7-9 with TRBJ2-1, with 10 bases in between that match TRBD2. The CDR3 holds 14 amino acids from the cysteine to the phenylalanine. The read is trimmed to its CDR3 DNA, 42 bases read in frame from base 1. Germline trimming amounts to 6 bases on V and 12 bases on J, with 11 as the count of junction bases outside the gene matches. The germline V gene (reference sequence) provides CDR1 SEHNR and CDR2 FQNEAQ.